The TCR beta chain under discussion was sequenced for a study of beta chain features in type 1 diabetes. Expressed TCRB transcripts were sequenced, since all the RNA that had been isolated was reverse transcribed. Assay used: immunoSEQ multiplex PCR; TCRdb lists only in-frame clones, some missing. The sample has hundreds of thousands of clones; roughly 16% are singletons. The table lists this clone with a few counts. Germline V gene sequence: CDR1 SGHTA, CDR2 FQGNSA. This CDR3 is 15 amino acids long. Trimming at V came to 3 bases and at J to 4 bases, leaving 5 bases not matched to a gene. J is TRBJ2-3 and V is TRBV7-2, with 9 bases fitting TRBD1. The sequence was obtained from a man younger than 35 in good health. Sequenced input: naive CD4+ T cells from blood. The CDR3 protein is CASSFRDREADTQYF. The CDR3 DNA reads TGTGCCAGCAGCTTTAGGGACAGGGAGGCAGATACGCAGTATTTT.